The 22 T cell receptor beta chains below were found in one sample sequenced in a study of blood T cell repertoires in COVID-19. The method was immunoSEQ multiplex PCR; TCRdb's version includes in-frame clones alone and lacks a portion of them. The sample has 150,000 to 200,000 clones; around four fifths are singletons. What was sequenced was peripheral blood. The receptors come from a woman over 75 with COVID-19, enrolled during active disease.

CDR3 DNA sequence: TGTGCCAGCAGCATTATCGGTGAGACCCAGTACTTC. Translation gives CASSIIGETQYF. The rearrangement joins TRBV3-1 (or the pseudogene TRBV3-2) to TRBJ2-5; unclear D gene. Trimming pared 5 bases from V and 5 bases from J, leaving 9 bases between. Germline lookup yields CDR1 LGHDT and CDR2 YNNKEL (reference sequence). The CDR3 is made up of 12 amino acids.

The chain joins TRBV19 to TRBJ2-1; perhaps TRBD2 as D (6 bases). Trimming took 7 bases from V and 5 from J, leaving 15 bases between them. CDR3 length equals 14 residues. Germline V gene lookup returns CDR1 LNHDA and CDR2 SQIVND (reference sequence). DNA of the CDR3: TGTGCCAGTAACTTAGGGAGGCAGCACAATGAGCAGTTCTTC. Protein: CASNLGRQHNEQFF.

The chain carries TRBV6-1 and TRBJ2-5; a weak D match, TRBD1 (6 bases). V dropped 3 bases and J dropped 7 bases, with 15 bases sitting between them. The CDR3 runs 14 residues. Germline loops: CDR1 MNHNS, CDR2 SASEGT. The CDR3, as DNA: TGTGCCAGCAGTGAGTTGGACAGTCGGTTGACCCAGTACTTC. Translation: CASSELDSRLTQYF.

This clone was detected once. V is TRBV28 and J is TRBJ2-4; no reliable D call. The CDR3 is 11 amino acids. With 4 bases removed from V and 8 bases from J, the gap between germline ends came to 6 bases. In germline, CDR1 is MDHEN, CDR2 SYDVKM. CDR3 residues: CASSSVHIQYF. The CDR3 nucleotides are TGTGCCAGCAGTTCCGTCCACATTCAGTACTTC.

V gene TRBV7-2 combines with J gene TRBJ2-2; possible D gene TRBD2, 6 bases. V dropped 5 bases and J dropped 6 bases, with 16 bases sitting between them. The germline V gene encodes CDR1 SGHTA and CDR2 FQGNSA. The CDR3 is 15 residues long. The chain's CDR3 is CASSASTSWAGELFF. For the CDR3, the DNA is TGTGCCAGCAGCGCTTCCACTAGCTGGGCCGGGGAGCTGTTTTTT.

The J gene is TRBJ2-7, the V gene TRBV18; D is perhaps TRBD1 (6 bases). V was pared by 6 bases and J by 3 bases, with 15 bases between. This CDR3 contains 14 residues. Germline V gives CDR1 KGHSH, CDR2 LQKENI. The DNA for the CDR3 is TGTGCCAGCTCGTCAACCGGACAGCGCTACGAGCAGTACTTC. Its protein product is CASSSTGQRYEQYF. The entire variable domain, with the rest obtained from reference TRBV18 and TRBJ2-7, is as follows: NAGVMQNPRHLVRRRGQEARLRCSPMKGHSHVYWYRQLPEEGLKFMVYLQKENIIDESGMPKERFSAEFPKEGPSILRIQQVVRGDSAAYFCASSSTGQRYEQYFGPGTRLTVT.

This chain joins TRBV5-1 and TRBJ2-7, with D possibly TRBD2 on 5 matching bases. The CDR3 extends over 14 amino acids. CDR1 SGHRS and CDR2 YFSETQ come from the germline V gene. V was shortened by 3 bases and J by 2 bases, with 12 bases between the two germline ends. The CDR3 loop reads CASSSQTTTYEQYF. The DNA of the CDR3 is TGCGCCAGCAGCTCCCAGACTACTACCTACGAGCAGTACTTC.

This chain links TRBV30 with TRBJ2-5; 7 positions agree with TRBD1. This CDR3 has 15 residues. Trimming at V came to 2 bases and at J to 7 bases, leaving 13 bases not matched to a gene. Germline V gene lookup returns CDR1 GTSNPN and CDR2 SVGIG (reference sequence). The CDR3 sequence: CAWSWDSAYLGTQYF. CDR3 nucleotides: TGTGCCTGGAGTTGGGACAGCGCATATTTAGGGACCCAGTACTTC. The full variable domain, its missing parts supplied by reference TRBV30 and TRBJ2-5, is SQTIHQWPATLVQPVGSPLSLECTVEGTSNPNLYWYRQAAGRGLQLLFYSVGIGQISSEVPQNLSASRPQDRQFILSSKKLLLSDSGFYLCAWSWDSAYLGTQYFGPGTRLLVL.

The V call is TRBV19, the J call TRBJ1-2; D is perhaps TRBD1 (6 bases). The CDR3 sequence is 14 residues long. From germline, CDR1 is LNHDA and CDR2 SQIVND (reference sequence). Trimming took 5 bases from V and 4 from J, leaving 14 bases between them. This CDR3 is CASSRQVQGYGYTF. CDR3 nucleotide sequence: TGTGCCAGTAGTCGACAGGTTCAGGGCTATGGCTACACCTTC.

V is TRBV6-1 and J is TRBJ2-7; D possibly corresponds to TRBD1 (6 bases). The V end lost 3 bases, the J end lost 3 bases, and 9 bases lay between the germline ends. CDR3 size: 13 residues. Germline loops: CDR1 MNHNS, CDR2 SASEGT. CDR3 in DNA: TGTGCCAGCAGTGATCAGGGGAGCTACGAGCAGTACTTC. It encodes CASSDQGSYEQYF.

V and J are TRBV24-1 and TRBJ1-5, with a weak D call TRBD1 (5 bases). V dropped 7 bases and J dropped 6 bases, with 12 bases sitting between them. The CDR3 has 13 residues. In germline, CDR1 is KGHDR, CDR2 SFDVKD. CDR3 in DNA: TGTGCCACCAGAGGAGGGGTAGGTCAGCCCCAGCATTTT. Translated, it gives CATRGGVGQPQHF.

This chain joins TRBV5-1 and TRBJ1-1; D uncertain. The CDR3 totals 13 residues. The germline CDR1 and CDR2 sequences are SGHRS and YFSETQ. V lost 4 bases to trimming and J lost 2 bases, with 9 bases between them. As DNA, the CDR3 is TGCGCCAGCAGCCAACAGCTTAACACTGAAGCTTTCTTT. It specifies CASSQQLNTEAFF.

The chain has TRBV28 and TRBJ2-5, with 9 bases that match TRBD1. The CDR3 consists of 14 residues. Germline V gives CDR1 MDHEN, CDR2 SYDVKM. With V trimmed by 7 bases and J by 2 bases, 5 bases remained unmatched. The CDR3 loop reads CASTGQGRQETQYF. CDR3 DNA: TGTGCCAGCACAGGACAGGGGAGACAAGAGACCCAGTACTTC.

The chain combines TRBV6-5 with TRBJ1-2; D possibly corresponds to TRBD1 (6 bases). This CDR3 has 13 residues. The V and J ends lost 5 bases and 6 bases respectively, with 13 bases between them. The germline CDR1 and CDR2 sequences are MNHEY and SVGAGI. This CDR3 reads CASSRGRGNGYTF. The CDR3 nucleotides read TGTGCCAGCAGTCGAGGCAGGGGAAATGGCTACACCTTC.

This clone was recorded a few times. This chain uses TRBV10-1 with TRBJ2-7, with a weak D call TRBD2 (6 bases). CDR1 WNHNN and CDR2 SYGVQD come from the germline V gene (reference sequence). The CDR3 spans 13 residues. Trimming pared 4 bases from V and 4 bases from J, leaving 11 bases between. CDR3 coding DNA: TGCGCCAGCAGTGGACTAGGGGCATACGAGCAGTACTTC. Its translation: CASSGLGAYEQYF.

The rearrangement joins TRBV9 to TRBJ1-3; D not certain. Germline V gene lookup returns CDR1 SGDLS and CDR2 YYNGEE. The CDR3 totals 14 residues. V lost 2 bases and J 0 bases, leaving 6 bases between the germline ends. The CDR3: CASSVGSSGNTIYF. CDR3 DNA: TGTGCCAGCAGCGTGGGCAGCTCTGGAAACACCATATATTTT.

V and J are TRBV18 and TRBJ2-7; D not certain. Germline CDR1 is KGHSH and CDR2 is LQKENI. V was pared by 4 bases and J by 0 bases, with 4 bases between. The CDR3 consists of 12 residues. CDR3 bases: TGTGCCAGCTCACGGAGCTCCTACGAGCAGTACTTC. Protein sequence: CASSRSSYEQYF.

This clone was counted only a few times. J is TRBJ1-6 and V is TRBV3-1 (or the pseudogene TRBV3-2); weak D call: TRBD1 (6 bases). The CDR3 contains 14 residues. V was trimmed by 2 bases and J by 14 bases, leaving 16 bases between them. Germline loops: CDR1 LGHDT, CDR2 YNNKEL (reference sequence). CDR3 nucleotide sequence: TGTGCCAGCAGCCAACTATCAGGGGTAGGGTCCCTCCACTTT. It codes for CASSQLSGVGSLHF.

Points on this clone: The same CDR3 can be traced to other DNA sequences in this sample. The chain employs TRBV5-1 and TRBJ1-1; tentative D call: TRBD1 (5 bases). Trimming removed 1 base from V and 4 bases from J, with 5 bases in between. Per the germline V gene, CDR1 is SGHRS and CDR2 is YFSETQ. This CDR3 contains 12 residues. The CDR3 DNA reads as TGCGCCAGCAGCTTGCAGGGCACTGAAGCTTTCTTT. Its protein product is CASSLQGTEAFF.

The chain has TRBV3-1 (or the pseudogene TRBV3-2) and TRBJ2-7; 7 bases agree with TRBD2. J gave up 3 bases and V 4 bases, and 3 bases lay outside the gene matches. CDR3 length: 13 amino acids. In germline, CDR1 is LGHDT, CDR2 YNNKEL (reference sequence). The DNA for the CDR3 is TGTGCCAGCAGCCTGTCGGGGGGCTACGAGCAGTACTTC. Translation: CASSLSGGYEQYF.

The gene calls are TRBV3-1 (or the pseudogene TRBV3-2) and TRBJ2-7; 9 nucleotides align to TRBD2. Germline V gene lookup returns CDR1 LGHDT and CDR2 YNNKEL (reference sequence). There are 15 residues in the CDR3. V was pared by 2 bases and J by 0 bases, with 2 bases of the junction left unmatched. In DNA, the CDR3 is TGTGCCAGCAGCCAATTTAGCGGGAGCTCCTACGAGCAGTACTTC. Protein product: CASSQFSGSSYEQYF.

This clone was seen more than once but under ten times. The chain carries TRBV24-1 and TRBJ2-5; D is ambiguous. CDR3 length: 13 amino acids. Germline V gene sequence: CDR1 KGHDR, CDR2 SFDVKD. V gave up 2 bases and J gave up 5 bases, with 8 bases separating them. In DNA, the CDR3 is TGTGCCACCAGTGATTACTGGCGGGAGACCCAGTACTTC. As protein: CATSDYWRETQYF.